Shown below are 18 T cell receptor beta chains from a single sample sequenced in a study of OX40 agonist ivuxolimab in advanced cancers. Produced via immunoSEQ multiplex PCR; TCRdb's table is partial and in-frame only. The data hold about 99,000 clones, with about 91% observed a single time. The source was CD4+ or CD8+ T cells sorted from blood, collected in a trial of the OX40 agonist ivuxolimab. The receptors derive from an adult with an advanced solid tumor such as melanoma, head and neck, liver or kidney cancer.

This chain joins TRBV30 and TRBJ1-5; D is unclear. CDR1 GTSNPN and CDR2 SVGIG come from the germline V gene (reference sequence). The V and J ends lost 2 bases and 6 bases respectively, with 14 bases between them. The CDR3 contains 14 residues. The CDR3 nucleotides read TGTGCCTGGAGTAGTGGAAGCTCAGGTCAGCCCCAGCATTTT. It codes for CAWSSGSSGQPQHF.

This clone was observed a handful of times. The chain joins TRBV21-1 to TRBJ2-1; the table's D call TRBD2 went unverified against the DNA. TRBV21-1 is annotated as a pseudogene. The CDR3 length is 14 residues. The CDR3 DNA follows: TGTGCCAGCACCGCCGGGACTCCCAACAATGAGCAGTTCTTC. This sequence encodes CASTAGTPNNEQFF.

This sequence joins TRBV5-4 and TRBJ2-7; TRBD2 matches at 11 bases. J lost 8 bases, V lost 7 bases, and 5 bases had no gene match. CDR3 size: 12 residues. The germline CDR1 and CDR2 sequences are SGHNT and YYREEE (reference sequence). The CDR3 DNA sequence: TGTGCCAGCGGGCTAGCGGGAGGTAAGCAGTACTTC. Its translation is CASGLAGGKQYF.

This chain uses TRBV5-6 with TRBJ2-1; 7 nucleotides match TRBD1. The V gene end was trimmed by 4 bases and the J gene end by 5 bases; junction bases not matched to a gene: 6. Germline assignment: CDR1 SGHDT and CDR2 YYEEEE. There are 14 residues in the CDR3. The chain's CDR3 is CASSRDRGHNEQFF. CDR3 DNA: TGTGCCAGCAGCCGGGACAGAGGGCACAATGAGCAGTTCTTC.

The V gene is TRBV6-5, the J gene TRBJ1-1, with D hard to call. Germline CDR1 MNHEY, CDR2 SVGAGI. The ends were cut back, 4 bases at V and 10 bases at J, with 10 bases in the middle. The CDR3 contains 11 residues. CDR3 DNA: TGTGCCAGCAGTTCCCCAAACGCAGCTTTCTTT. Protein product: CASSSPNAAFF.

This clone was counted once. The gene calls are TRBV7-6 and TRBJ2-7; 7 bases are a match to TRBD2. The CDR3 extends over 17 amino acids. The V and J ends lost 3 bases and 5 bases, in that order; junction bases with no gene match: 16. Per germline, CDR1 SGHVS and CDR2 FNYEAQ. The CDR3 nucleotides are TGTGCCAGCAGCTTGGCCCGACTTAGCGGGCCCGGGGACGAGCAGTACTTC. Protein sequence: CASSLARLSGPGDEQYF. The full variable domain, rest sourced from reference TRBV7-6 and TRBJ2-7, is GAGVSQSPRYKVTKRGQDVALRCDPISGHVSLYWYRQALGQGPEFLTYFNYEAQQDKSGLPNDRFSAERPEGSISTLTIQRTEQRDSAMYRCASSLARLSGPGDEQYFGPGTRLTVT.

The chain uses TRBV4-3 and TRBJ2-7; the D call may be TRBD1 or TRBD2 (5 bases each). Per germline, CDR1 LGHNA and CDR2 YSLEER. There are 15 residues in the CDR3. The V end was cut by 0 bases, the J end by 5 bases, with 14 bases between. The CDR3 sequence is CASSQDGRGENEQYF. DNA for the CDR3: TGCGCCAGCAGCCAAGATGGTAGAGGGGAGAACGAGCAGTACTTC.

J is TRBJ1-3 and V is TRBV18; tentatively, D is TRBD1 (5 bases). V was clipped by 6 bases and J by 4 bases, with 16 bases between them. The CDR3 has 15 amino acids. The V gene's germline CDR1 is KGHSH and CDR2 LQKENI. In DNA form, the CDR3 reads TGTGCCAGCTCCCCCGAACGGGGCGGAGGAAACACCATATATTTT. Translation gives CASSPERGGGNTIYF.

The chain employs TRBV7-8 and TRBJ2-3; D gene ambiguous. V was pared by 0 bases and J by 0 bases, with 7 bases between. The CDR3 sequence is 15 residues long. The germline gives CDR1 SGHVS, CDR2 FQNEAQ. CDR3 nucleotides: TGTGCCAGCAGCTTAGCGGCTACTAGCACAGATACGCAGTATTTT. Its protein product is CASSLAATSTDTQYF.

This clone was observed a handful of times. The chain combines TRBV10-1 with TRBJ1-1, with D unresolved. Germline assignment: CDR1 WNHNN and CDR2 SYGVQD (reference sequence). The ends were cut back, 3 bases at V and 1 base at J, with 6 bases in the middle. CDR3 length: 13 amino acids. CDR3 sequence (DNA): TGCGCCAGCAGTGAACTCTGGAACACTGAAGCTTTCTTT. Translation: CASSELWNTEAFF.

This clone was detected once. The rearrangement joins TRBV7-9 to TRBJ2-7; D gene uncertain. This CDR3 spans 14 amino acids. Germline CDR1 is SEHNR and CDR2 is FQNEAQ (reference sequence). The ends were cut back, 3 bases at V and 4 bases at J, with 13 bases in the middle. The CDR3, as DNA: TGTGCCAGCAGCTTGGCCGTTCAGGTGTACGAGCAGTACTTC. This sequence encodes CASSLAVQVYEQYF.

The chain is built from TRBV18 and TRBJ2-3; no clear D. The germline gives CDR1 KGHSH, CDR2 LQKENI. Trimming removed 6 bases at V and 5 bases at J, with 9 bases between. This CDR3 has 12 amino acids. Here the CDR3 reads CASSPHGDTQYF. The CDR3 region has the DNA TGTGCCAGCTCCCCGCACGGAGATACGCAGTATTTT.

DNA of the CDR3: TGTGCCAGCAGCGCGACCCCTGGGACTAGCGGTCGTAATTACTTC. Its protein product is CASSATPGTSGRNYF. V is TRBV7-2 and J is TRBJ2-5, with 11 bases matching TRBD2. Germline CDR1 reads SGHTA; CDR2 reads FQGNSA. The CDR3 loop spans 15 amino acids. V lost 5 bases and J lost 14; bases outside the gene matches: 16. The full variable domain, its missing parts supplied by reference TRBV7-2 and TRBJ2-5, is GAGVSQSPSNKVTEKGKDVELRCDPISGHTALYWYRQSLGQGLEFLIYFQGNSAPDKSGLPSDRFSAERTGGSVSTLTIQRTQQEDSAVYLCASSATPGTSGRNYFGPGTRLLVL.

The chain employs TRBV5-4 and TRBJ1-2, with a tentative D call TRBD1 (5 bases). The V gene's germline CDR1 is SGHNT and CDR2 YYREEE (reference sequence). Trimming took 3 bases from V and 4 from J, leaving 10 bases between them. CDR3 length equals 13 residues. DNA of the CDR3: TGTGCCAGCAGCTCAGCCAGGGTCTATGGCTACACCTTC. It encodes CASSSARVYGYTF.

Only a few counts were recorded for this clone. CDR3: CASSPTSGSYNEQFF. The CDR3 DNA reads as TGTGCCAGCAGCCCGACTAGCGGCTCCTACAATGAGCAGTTCTTC. The J gene is TRBJ2-1, the V gene TRBV11-2, with TRBD2 identical over 9 bases. J gave up 0 bases and V 5 bases, and 2 bases lay outside the gene matches. Germline V lookup: CDR1 SGHAT, CDR2 FQNNGV. CDR3 length: 15 amino acids.

The chain has TRBV4-3 and TRBJ2-2, with 10 bases that match TRBD2. This CDR3 is 21 amino acids long. The V segment lost 2 bases and the J segment 0 bases; nucleotides outside the gene matches: 15. Germline V lookup: CDR1 LGHNA, CDR2 YSLEER. The CDR3 region is CASSQRGPSGRVRTNTGELFF. CDR3 DNA sequence: TGCGCCAGCAGCCAAAGAGGCCCTAGCGGGAGAGTTAGAACGAACACCGGGGAGCTGTTTTTT.

This chain joins TRBV11-3 and TRBJ2-7; D is unresolved. Germline V lookup: CDR1 SGHNT, CDR2 YENEEA. With 1 base removed from V and 2 bases from J, the gap between germline ends came to 6 bases. This CDR3 comprises 13 residues. The CDR3 coding sequence is TGTGCCAGCAGCTTAGGACGGACCTACGAGCAGTACTTC. It yields the protein CASSLGRTYEQYF.

This clone turned up a few times. This sample includes further DNA sequences coding for the same CDR3. The V call is TRBV20-1, the J call TRBJ2-7, with TRBD1 matching over 10 bases. This CDR3 contains 11 residues. Per the germline V gene, CDR1 is DFQATT and CDR2 is SNEGSKA (reference sequence). After removal of 7 bases from V and 6 bases from J, the junction contained 3 bases not matched to a gene. CDR3: CSVGQGGEQYF. In nucleotides, the CDR3 is TGCAGTGTAGGACAGGGGGGCGAGCAGTACTTC.